The clone carrying this T cell receptor beta chain appeared once. The antigen is unknown. This CDR3 is 16 amino acids long. The V gene's germline CDR1 is SGHVS and CDR2 FNYEAQ. V was shortened by 1 base and J by 5 bases, with 17 bases between the two germline ends. The entry originates in a study of Ad26.COV2.S vaccination and SARS-CoV-2 variants. The overall study: Doses of Ad26.COV2.S were injected into muscle once or twice, 56 days apart.

Study-level points and caveats: The TCR breadth and depth analyses may have understated or missed part of the total T cell responses. Reports say spike-specific CD8+ and CD4+ T cell responses covered substantial breadth after vaccination. With respect to non-spike TCR breadth, vaccine and placebo recipients were similar.

The treatment here: around 19 received Ad26.COV2.S at low or high dose, single or two shots; several received placebo; per-sample allocation not given. Sampling was done on day 63 after the first vaccine or placebo injection. Assay: immunoSEQ multiplex PCR; the TCRdb copy retains only in-frame clones and omits some. The table shows some 330,000 clones, with about nine tenths occurring only once. The chain uses TRBV7-6 and TRBJ1-1, with D perhaps matching TRBD1 (6 bases). The material sequenced was peripheral blood, taken in a trial of Ad26.COV2.S vaccine versus placebo. This TCR came from a person between 18 and 60 years old who received the Ad26.COV2.S COVID-19 vaccine or a placebo. The CDR3 DNA reads TGTGCCAGCAGCTTAGAGGGGGATGGGTTTGGGACTGAAGCTTTCTTT. Amino acids: CASSLEGDGFGTEAFF.